This entry features one T cell receptor beta chain sequence. Its antigen is unknown. This specimen comes from a study of cytomegalovirus exposure and HLA in healthy donors. Germline CDR1 and CDR2: MNHEY and SVGAGI. Trimming stripped 6 bases from V and 5 bases from J, with 13 bases between. CDR3 length equals 13 residues. 60 Vbeta and 13 Jbeta primers were used in PCR. This table comes from immunoSEQ multiplex PCR, and its TCRdb copy is limited to in-frame clones, with some not included. The table lists 150,000 to 200,000 clones, around 83% of them singletons, with around 9.1% in the top ten. The study's findings and limits: There were around 160 TCR beta chains listed as cytomegalovirus-associated.

Material for sequencing was PBMCs. This TCR was sampled from a male donor in good health and CMV-seropositive. The V call is TRBV6-5, the J call TRBJ1-2, with a weak D call TRBD1 (6 bases). DNA of the CDR3: TGTGCCAGCAGCCTAAACACAGGGTATGGCTACACCTTC. It codes for CASSLNTGYGYTF.